This TCR beta chain stems from a study of T cell responses to AZD1222 COVID-19 vaccine. Investigators merged groups given second doses at roughly 4 or roughly 12 weeks. Germline V lookup: CDR1 SGHRS, CDR2 YFSETQ. The CDR3 runs 17 residues. The junction had 13 bases not matched to a gene; V was cut back by 3 bases and J by 5 bases. The data were produced by immunoSEQ multiplex PCR, yet TCRdb's version contains in-frame clones alone and is incomplete. The sample shows tens of thousands of clones, around 81% of them seen only once. The chain joins TRBV5-1 to TRBJ2-1; 8 bases are shared with TRBD1. The sample in question was peripheral blood, obtained 28 days after the second AZD1222 dose. This receptor was obtained from an adult who received the AZD1222 COVID-19 vaccine. CDR3 in amino acids: CASSSIGRTGWNNEQFF. The CDR3, as DNA: TGCGCCAGCAGCTCGATCGGTAGGACAGGGTGGAACAATGAGCAGTTCTTC.